This passage covers 21 T cell receptor beta chains from one sample sequenced in a study of T cell repertoires in cytomegalovirus infection. TCRdb reanalysed the reads using MiXCR and keeps one entry per CDR3 protein. The sample consists of about 500,000 distinct CDR3 sequences, around 35% of them appearing once. Their cognate antigens are unknown. This sample comprised cultured PBMCs, obtained from culture after CMV antigen stimulation. These TCRs come from a human donor in good health (CMV status not recorded). Some clones in this sample may be carry-over from other donors' samples.

This chain links TRBV7-2 with TRBJ2-2; weak D call: TRBD1 (6 bases). The CDR3 spans 16 residues. The V end was cut by 1 base, the J end by 1 base, with 10 bases between. Per the germline V gene, CDR1 is SGHTA and CDR2 is FQGNSA. DNA for the CDR3: TGTGCCAGCAGCTTAGGTGGGGGCCGGAACACCGGGGAGCTGTTTTTT. It yields the protein CASSLGGGRNTGELFF.

This chain connects TRBV6-2 or TRBV6-3 to TRBJ2-7, with D possibly being TRBD1 or TRBD2 (5 bases each). V lost 3 bases to trimming and J lost 4 bases, with 22 bases between them. The V gene's germline CDR1 is MNHEY and CDR2 SVGEGT. CDR3 size: 17 residues. CDR3 loop: CASSYRDDQLRGYEQYV. The CDR3 region has the DNA TGTGCCAGCAGTTATCGGGACGATCAATTGAGAGGTTACGAGCAGTACGTC.

There are a few counts of this clonotype. This chain joins TRBV4-3 and TRBJ1-2; D is possibly TRBD1 (5 bases). Trimming left V 3 bases short and J 4 bases short, with 27 bases between. The germline CDR1 and CDR2 sequences are LGHNA and YSLEER. The CDR3 is made up of 19 amino acids. The CDR3 DNA follows: TGCGCCAGCAGCCAGGCCTGGGGGACCCAAGGCCTTATAGGCTATGGCTACACCTTC. Translation gives CASSQAWGTQGLIGYGYTF.

This clonotype has ten or more counts. V gene TRBV7-2 combines with J gene TRBJ2-2; a possible D gene is TRBD2 (6 bases). CDR1 SGHTA and CDR2 FQGNSA come from the germline V gene. Deletions cut 1 base from V and 5 bases from J, with 11 bases between. The CDR3 runs 15 residues. The DNA of the CDR3 is TGTGCCAGCAGCTTAGTCGTCGCGGGAACCGGGGAGCTGTTTTTT. The encoded protein is CASSLVVAGTGELFF.

This clonotype was observed at least ten times. The V gene is TRBV7-2, the J gene TRBJ2-3, with D unresolved. V was cut by 1 base and J by 4 bases, with 12 bases left in between. Germline V gives CDR1 SGHTA, CDR2 FQGNSA. This CDR3 has 15 amino acids. The CDR3 reads CASSLGQAVADTQYF. CDR3 in DNA: TGTGCCAGCAGCTTAGGGCAGGCCGTGGCAGATACGCAGTATTTT.

There are a few counts of this clonotype. A junction boundary mismatches the germline segment, possibly from a read error. The chain is built from TRBV4-1 and TRBJ2-7; 16 nucleotides agree with TRBD2. Germline V CDR1 and CDR2: MGHRA, YSYEKL. CDR3 length: 15 residues. The CDR3 DNA follows: TGCGCCAGCAGCCAAGCCCCGGGACTAGCGGGAGGGCCTTTCTTC. Its protein is CASSQAPGLAGGPFF.

A few counts support this clonotype. The V and J genes are TRBV7-4 and TRBJ1-1; tentatively, D is TRBD1 (6 bases). Trimming cost V 5 bases and J 7 bases, with 8 bases left between them. Germline loops: CDR1 SGHVT, CDR2 SQSDAQ. CDR3 length: 11 amino acids. This CDR3 reads CASSQQGEAFF. In DNA form, the CDR3 reads TGTGCCAGCAGCCAACAGGGTGAAGCTTTCTTT. The full variable domain, rest sourced from reference TRBV7-4 and TRBJ1-1, is GAGVSQSPRYKVAKRGRDVALRCDSISGHVTLYWYRQTLGQGSEVLTYSQSDAQRDKSGRPSGRFSAERPERSVSTLKIQRTEQGDSAVYLCASSQQGEAFFGQGTRLTVV.

This CDR3 reads CASSFQAGHQETQYF. DNA for the CDR3: TGTGCCAGCAGCTTCCAAGCGGGGCACCAAGAGACCCAGTACTTC. The chain uses TRBV7-2 and TRBJ2-5; 7 bases agree with TRBD2. Germline V lookup: CDR1 SGHTA, CDR2 FQGNSA. The CDR3 spans 15 residues. The ends lost 3 bases at V and 0 bases at J; junction bases unmatched: 4.

This clonotype came up a few times. V usage is TRBV7-2 and J usage is TRBJ2-1; TRBD2 matches 7 bases. Germline V CDR1 and CDR2: SGHTA, FQGNSA. The CDR3 length is 20 residues. V was clipped by 4 bases and J by 0 bases; unmatched bases: 18. CDR3: CASSSLSGTAYRSSYNEQFF. As DNA, the CDR3 is TGTGCCAGCAGCTCCTTAAGCGGGACCGCTTACCGCAGCTCCTACAATGAGCAGTTCTTC. Drawing the rest from reference TRBV7-2 and TRBJ2-1, the complete variable domain is GAGVSQSPSNKVTEKGKDVELRCDPISGHTALYWYRQSLGQGLEFLIYFQGNSAPDKSGLPSDRFSAERTGGSVSTLTIQRTQQEDSAVYLCASSSLSGTAYRSSYNEQFFGPGTRLTVL.

The chain has TRBV7-2 and TRBJ2-7; TRBD2 aligns across 11 bases. Trimming took 4 bases from V and 0 from J; bases not matched to a gene: 14. The germline V gene has CDR1 SGHTA and CDR2 FQGNSA. The CDR3 is made up of 19 amino acids. Written as DNA, the CDR3 is TGTGCCAGCAGCTCCCCCCAGGGGACTAGCGGATCCCTCTCCTACGAGCAGTACTTC. The encoded protein is CASSSPQGTSGSLSYEQYF.

V is TRBV5-1 and J is TRBJ1-2; D is perhaps TRBD1 (5 bases). Trimming left V 3 bases short and J 8 bases short, with 14 bases between. The germline V gene has CDR1 SGHRS and CDR2 YFSETQ. This CDR3 comprises 13 residues. The CDR3 DNA is TGCGCCAGCAGCTGGGACCGACGTCGGGGCTACACCTTC. Translation: CASSWDRRRGYTF.

This clonotype occurred a few times. The rearrangement links TRBV5-5 to TRBJ1-6; the D is unclear. V lost 1 base and J 8 bases, leaving 10 bases between the germline ends. The germline gives CDR1 SGHKS, CDR2 YYEKEE (reference sequence). The CDR3 consists of 14 residues. CDR3: CASSLLDGDSPLHF. DNA for the CDR3: TGTGCCAGCAGCTTGTTGGACGGTGATTCACCCCTCCACTTT.

This clonotype occurred many times. The V gene is TRBV7-2, the J gene TRBJ2-1; the D is unclear. This CDR3 contains 14 residues. V lost 3 bases and J lost 6, with 12 bases in between. Germline lookup yields CDR1 SGHTA and CDR2 FQGNSA. The CDR3 nucleotides are TGTGCCAGCAGCTTGGGCCTTCCGGGCAATGAGCAGTTCTTC. Its translation: CASSLGLPGNEQFF.

This clonotype has a count of ten or more. The chain employs TRBV5-4 and TRBJ2-7; 7 bases fit TRBD2. With V trimmed by 3 bases and J by 6 bases, 15 bases remained unmatched. The CDR3 runs to 16 residues. CDR1 is SGHNT and CDR2 is YYREEE in the germline V gene (reference sequence). The CDR3 loop reads CASSSAGSGPGREQYF. The CDR3 nucleotides read TGTGCCAGCAGCTCAGCGGGGAGCGGGCCGGGGCGCGAGCAGTACTTC. The variable domain in full, completed from reference TRBV5-4 and TRBJ2-7, reads ETGVTQSPTHLIKTRGQQVTLRCSSQSGHNTVSWYQQALGQGPQFIFQYYREEENGRGNFPPRFSGLQFPNYSSELNVNALELDDSALYLCASSSAGSGPGREQYFGPGTRLTVT.

The chain employs TRBV7-8 and TRBJ2-1; 10 nucleotides line up with TRBD2. The germline V gene encodes CDR1 SGHVS and CDR2 FQNEAQ. CDR3 length: 15 residues. J gave up 2 bases and V 6 bases, and 4 bases lay outside the gene matches. CDR3 nucleotides: TGTGCCAGCAGAGAGCGGGAGGGCCCCTACAATGAGCAGTTCTTC. Protein sequence: CASREREGPYNEQFF.

The rearrangement uses TRBV10-3 and TRBJ2-1; possibly TRBD2 for D (5 bases). This CDR3 is 15 amino acids long. Between the trimmed V and J ends, which lost 4 bases and 2 bases, there was a span of 12 bases. Germline CDR1 and CDR2: ENHRY and SYGVKD. CDR3 protein: CAISGAGSPYNEQFF. DNA for the CDR3: TGTGCCATCAGTGGCGCGGGTTCTCCCTACAATGAGCAGTTCTTC.

The genes are TRBV7-2 and TRBJ1-1; D ambiguous. Trimming took 2 bases from V and 7 from J, leaving 17 bases between them. CDR1 and CDR2 from the germline V gene are SGHTA and FQGNSA. This CDR3 spans 15 amino acids. The CDR3: CASSLRPFVDGEAFF. In nucleotides, the CDR3 is TGTGCCAGCAGCTTACGTCCTTTTGTTGATGGTGAAGCTTTCTTT.

This clonotype was counted many times. The chain has TRBV7-9 and TRBJ1-5; possibly TRBD1 for D (5 bases). Germline values: CDR1 SEHNR, CDR2 FQNEAQ (reference sequence). There are 12 residues in the CDR3. The V and J ends lost 4 bases and 5 bases respectively, with 6 bases between them. CDR3 sequence (DNA): TGTGCCAGCAGCTCGGGGGATCAGCCCCAGCATTTT. It translates to CASSSGDQPQHF.

The chain is built from TRBV2 and TRBJ1-4, with D uncertain. The CDR3 covers 13 residues. The germline CDR1 and CDR2 sequences are SNHLY and FYNNEI. V was pared by 9 bases and J by 4 bases, with 12 bases between. The CDR3 loop reads CARNKDNNEKLFF. The CDR3 DNA is TGTGCCAGGAACAAAGACAATAATGAAAAACTGTTTTTT.

This chain joins TRBV27 and TRBJ2-1; D remains unclear. The CDR3 is made up of 13 amino acids. Trimming removed 7 bases at V and 8 bases at J, with 15 bases between. Germline lookup yields CDR1 MNHEY and CDR2 SMNVEV (reference sequence). The CDR3 reads CASTPMGPDEQFF. The CDR3 bases are TGTGCCAGCACCCCGATGGGCCCAGATGAGCAGTTCTTC.

The chain joins TRBV7-4 to TRBJ2-2; D not resolved. V lost 1 base, J lost 3 bases, and 15 bases lay in between. The CDR3 contains 17 residues. Germline CDR1 SGHVT, CDR2 SQSDAQ. The CDR3 reads CASSLVPIAPDTGELFF. The CDR3, as DNA: TGTGCCAGCAGCTTAGTCCCCATAGCCCCAGACACCGGGGAGCTGTTTTTT. The full variable domain, with the rest looked up from reference TRBV7-4 and TRBJ2-2, is GAGVSQSPRYKVAKRGRDVALRCDSISGHVTLYWYRQTLGQGSEVLTYSQSDAQRDKSGRPSGRFSAERPERSVSTLKIQRTEQGDSAVYLCASSLVPIAPDTGELFFGEGSRLTVL.